This record looks at one TCR beta chain sequence and its context. The antigen is undetermined. This specimen belongs to a study of cytomegalovirus exposure and HLA in healthy donors. This CDR3 contains 15 residues. V lost 6 bases and J lost 2; bases outside the gene matches: 8. The germline gives CDR1 KGHSH, CDR2 LQKENI. Whole-study findings and limits: For TCR beta chains, V- and J-gene trimming was later linked to a missense DCLRE1C variant. Further analysis was carried out later, and it showed several of the most significant clusters appearing linked to common viral pathogens.

This PCR relied on a set of 60 Vbeta primers and 13 Jbeta primers. TCRdb's copy holds only in-frame clones and misses some; the assay was immunoSEQ multiplex PCR. The sample's table shows about 48,000 clones. The receptor's source is a male donor in good health and CMV-seropositive. The sequencing input was PBMCs. The rearrangement links TRBV18 to TRBJ2-7, with 9 bases fitting TRBD1. The CDR3 protein is CASSTWTGDPYEQYF. The CDR3 DNA reads TGTGCCAGCTCCACGTGGACAGGGGACCCCTACGAGCAGTACTTC.